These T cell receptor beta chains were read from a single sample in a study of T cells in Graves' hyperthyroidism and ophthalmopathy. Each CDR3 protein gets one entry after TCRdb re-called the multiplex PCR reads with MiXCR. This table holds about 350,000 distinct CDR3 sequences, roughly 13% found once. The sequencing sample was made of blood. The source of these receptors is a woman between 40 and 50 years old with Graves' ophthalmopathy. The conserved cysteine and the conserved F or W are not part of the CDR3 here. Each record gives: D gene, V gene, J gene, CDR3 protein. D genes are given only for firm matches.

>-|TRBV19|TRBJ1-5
ASSTGYNQPQH
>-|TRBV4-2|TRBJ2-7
ASSQHTATYEQY
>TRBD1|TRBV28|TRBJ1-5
ASSGMTGSNQPQH
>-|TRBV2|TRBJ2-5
ASSQRQGYQETQY
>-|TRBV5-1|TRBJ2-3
ASSLATDTQY
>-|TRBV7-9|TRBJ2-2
ASSLTQGGELF
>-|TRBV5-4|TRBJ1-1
ASSPRNRVGDTEAF
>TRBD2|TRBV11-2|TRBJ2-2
ASSWDAGGTNTGELF
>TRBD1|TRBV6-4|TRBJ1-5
ASSETGMLSNQPQH
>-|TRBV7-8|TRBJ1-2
ASSLDPERVFNYGYT
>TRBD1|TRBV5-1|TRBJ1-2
ASSKGQGGNGYT
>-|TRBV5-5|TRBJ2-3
ASSLRTVTDTQY
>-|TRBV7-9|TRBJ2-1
ASSSYAEQF
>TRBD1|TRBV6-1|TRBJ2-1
ASSGDRTGGFYGEQF
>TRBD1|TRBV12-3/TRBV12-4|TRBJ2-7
ASSLYRGPYEQY
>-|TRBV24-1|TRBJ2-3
ATSDVGLTGTDTQY
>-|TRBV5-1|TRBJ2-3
ASSRGNADTQY
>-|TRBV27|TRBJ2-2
ASSLSQGPGELF
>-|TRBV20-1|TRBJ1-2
SAAIGFYGYT
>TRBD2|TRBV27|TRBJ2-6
ASQTIGRGGSSGANVLT
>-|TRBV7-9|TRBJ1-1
ASSLEQMLNTEAF
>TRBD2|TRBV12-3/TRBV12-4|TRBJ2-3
ASSLRLAGRYWDTQY
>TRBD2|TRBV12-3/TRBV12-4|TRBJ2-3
ASSFGLAAPSEY
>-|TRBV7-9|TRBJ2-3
ASSSRLDVSTDTQY
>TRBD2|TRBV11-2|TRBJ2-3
ASSPPGLAGGDTQY
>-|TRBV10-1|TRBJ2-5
ASIRAPGAQY
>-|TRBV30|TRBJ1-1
AWSLNLGAEAF
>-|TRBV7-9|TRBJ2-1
ASSPGQLYNEQF
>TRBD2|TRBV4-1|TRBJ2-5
ASSHGDRGGRETQY
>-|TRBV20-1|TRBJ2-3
SAGDSSGTDTQY
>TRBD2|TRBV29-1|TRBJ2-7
SVEETDGGAYEQY
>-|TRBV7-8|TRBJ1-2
ASSLKQDYGYT
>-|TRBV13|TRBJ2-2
ASSLVATGELF
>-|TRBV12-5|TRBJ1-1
ASGLGGEAF
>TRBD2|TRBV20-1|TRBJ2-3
SAGTSGGERGDTQY
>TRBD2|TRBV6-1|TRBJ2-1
ASIGLATSQQF
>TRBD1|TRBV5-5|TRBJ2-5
ASSWLTGGGETQY
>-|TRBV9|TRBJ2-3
ASSVEGGRADTQY
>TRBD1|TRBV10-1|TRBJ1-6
ASSERTGNSPLH
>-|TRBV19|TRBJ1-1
ASSEQPNTEAF
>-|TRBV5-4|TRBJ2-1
ASSPRTNPNEQF
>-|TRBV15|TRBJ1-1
ATRALGIVTEAF